Shown below are 10 T cell receptor beta chains from a single sample sequenced in a study of T cells in Graves' hyperthyroidism and ophthalmopathy (dated by TCRdb to the late 2010s). Preparation of the library involved multiplex PCR. For sequencing, an Illumina HiSeq 2000 was employed. The TCR beta CDR3 regions were amplified from the RNA transcripts. The first round of RT-PCR for the TCR CDR3 was performed with the HTBI primer set and the Qiagen OneStep RT-PCR kit. In TCRdb, the public reads were trimmed at Q25 with fastp and aligned with MiXCR, with productive beta chains retained. Records with the same CDR3 protein are collapsed into one entry carrying the most frequent genes and DNA. The sample profile shows a few hundred thousand distinct CDR3 sequences; more than 45% of them were found once. The ten most abundant clones make up 8% to 8.5% of the sample. Sequences were obtained from peripheral blood or thyroid tissue (not recorded which). All receptors come from a woman under 30 with Graves' hyperthyroidism. Donor details come from another sample of the same person, matched by shared clones.

This clonotype turned up a few times. This chain uses TRBV6-1 with TRBJ2-7; 9 bases are shared with TRBD2. The CDR3 loop spans 15 amino acids. Trimming took 1 base from V and 7 from J; bases not matched to a gene: 8. Germline-derived CDR1 and CDR2 are MNHNS and SASEGT. The DNA for the CDR3 is TGTGCCAGCAGTGAAGATGAAGCGGGAGGTGAAGAGCAGTACTTC. It translates to CASSEDEAGGEEQYF.

This clonotype came up once. V gene TRBV7-2 combines with J gene TRBJ1-1; no reliable D call. The CDR3 runs 15 residues. In germline, CDR1 is SGHTA, CDR2 FQGNSA. Trimming pared 5 bases from V and 4 bases from J, leaving 17 bases between. The CDR3 coding sequence is TGTGCCAGCAGCCACGCGGGTTCCGGGATCACTGAAGCTTTCTTT. This gives the protein CASSHAGSGITEAFF.

This chain joins TRBV19 and TRBJ1-1, with 9 bases identical to TRBD1. CDR3 length: 14 amino acids. Germline V CDR1 and CDR2: LNHDA, SQIVND (reference sequence). J was trimmed by 3 bases and V by 4 bases; bases with no gene match: 3. CDR3 sequence: CASSTHRGHTEAFF. The CDR3 DNA sequence: TGTGCCAGTAGTACCCACAGGGGGCACACTGAAGCTTTCTTT.

The chain links TRBV25-1 to TRBJ1-2; 8 nucleotides align to TRBD1. The CDR3 is 15 residues long. V lost 3 bases to trimming and J lost 3 bases; unmatched junction nucleotides: 6. Germline V gene lookup returns CDR1 MGHDK and CDR2 SYGVNS. In nucleotides, the CDR3 is TGTGCCAGCAGTGACAGGGGGCGCGGTTACTATGGCTACACCTTC. Encoded protein: CASSDRGRGYYGYTF.

A remark on this clonotype: The conserved final phenylalanine or tryptophan is absent from the CDR3, which likely points to a read error. V is TRBV5-1 and J is TRBJ1-1, with D possibly matching TRBD1 (6 bases). Germline CDR1 SGHRS, CDR2 YFSETQ. V was shortened by 1 base and J by 6 bases, with 10 bases between the two germline ends. The CDR3 is made up of 13 amino acids. CDR3 in DNA: TGCGCCAGCAGCTTGACGGGGGCCGCTGAAGCTTTCCTT. This gives the protein CASSLTGAAEAFL.

This clonotype was seen repeatedly, ten times or more. This rearrangement joins TRBV10-3 to TRBJ1-6; D unresolved. This CDR3 contains 15 residues. The germline gives CDR1 ENHRY, CDR2 SYGVKD. V lost 6 bases to trimming and J lost 7 bases, with 16 bases between them. The CDR3 protein is CAISSGPSDNSPLHF. The CDR3 DNA follows: TGTGCCATCAGCTCCGGACCTAGCGACAATTCACCCCTCCACTTT.

The sample holds a few counts of this clonotype. The genes are TRBV5-1 and TRBJ2-2; 9 nucleotides align to TRBD1. The CDR3 runs to 16 residues. Losses at the gene ends were 5 bases for V and 2 bases for J; bases not matched to a gene: 7. Germline V CDR1 and CDR2: SGHRS, YFSETQ. The CDR3, as DNA: TGCGCCAGCAGTTTCGGGGACAGGGTAAACACCGGGGAGCTGTTTTTT. Its translation is CASSFGDRVNTGELFF.

This clonotype was counted only a few times. CDR3 sequence (DNA): TGCAGCGTTGAAGATCTGGGTTCTAACTATGGCTACACCTTC. Residues: CSVEDLGSNYGYTF. The chain couples TRBV29-1 to TRBJ1-2; D remains unclear. The CDR3 covers 14 residues. Germline V gene lookup returns CDR1 SQVTM and CDR2 ANQGSEA. V was shortened by 0 bases and J by 0 bases, with 8 bases between the two germline ends. Combining the CDR3 with reference TRBV29-1 and TRBJ1-2 gives the whole variable domain SAVISQKPSRDICQRGTSLTIQCQVDSQVTMMFWYRQQPGQSLTLIATANQGSEATYESGFVIDKFPISRPNLTFSTLTVSNMSPEDSSIYLCSVEDLGSNYGYTFGSGTRLTVV.

Worth noting for this clonotype: A single base separates this from a much larger clone, so it may be a read error. No conserved phenylalanine or tryptophan is present at the end of the CDR3, so a read error is the likely explanation. The rearrangement uses TRBV5-1 and TRBJ2-7, with TRBD2 identical over 8 bases. The CDR3 extends over 13 amino acids. CDR1 SGHRS and CDR2 YFSETQ come from the germline V gene. V trimming: 4 bases; J trimming: 3 bases; junction bases outside the gene matches: 3. The CDR3 is CASSRGGDYEQYL. CDR3 nucleotides: TGCGCCAGCAGCCGGGGGGGAGACTACGAGCAGTACCTC.

The CDR3 protein is CAISESAPWQRDDTGELFF. The CDR3 nucleotides are TGTGCCATCAGTGAGTCGGCCCCCTGGCAGCGGGATGACACCGGGGAGCTGTTTTTT. This chain joins TRBV10-3 and TRBJ2-2; 7 bases are shared with TRBD2. Germline loops: CDR1 ENHRY, CDR2 SYGVKD. After removal of 0 bases from V and 3 bases from J, the junction contained 13 bases not matched to a gene. This CDR3 has 19 residues.